This TCR beta chain was profiled in a study of T cells after yellow fever vaccination. Study conclusions and caveats: Weaker, the secondary response peaked sooner, at day 5 versus 15.

The CDR3 has 18 residues. Germline CDR1 reads MDHEN; CDR2 reads SYDVKM. V lost 6 bases and J lost 2; bases outside the gene matches: 13. A process of 5'RACE template switching, which added a universal primer site and UMIs, was used to make TCR cDNA. TCRdb itself ran the 5' RACE reads through MiXCR, one entry per CDR3 protein. The sample has about 85,000 distinct CDR3 sequences; 10% to 15% are singletons. This clonotype was detected only a few times. This material consisted of CD8+ T cells not binding an NS4B(214-222) dextramer, sorted from PBMCs, taken less than 25 days after the first yellow fever vaccination. This sequence originates from a young man who received the YFV17D yellow fever vaccine. The rearrangement uses TRBV28 and TRBJ2-5, with 12 bases matching TRBD2. CDR3 sequence reads: CASSLGLAGMNSQETQYF. CDR3 nucleotide sequence: TGTGCCAGCAGCCTCGGACTAGCGGGGATGAACTCTCAAGAGACCCAGTACTTC.